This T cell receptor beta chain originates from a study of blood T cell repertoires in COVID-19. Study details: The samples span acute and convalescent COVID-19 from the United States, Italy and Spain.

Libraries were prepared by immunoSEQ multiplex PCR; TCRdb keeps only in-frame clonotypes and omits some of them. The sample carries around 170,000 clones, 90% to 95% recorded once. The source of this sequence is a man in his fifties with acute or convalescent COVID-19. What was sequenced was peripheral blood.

For the CDR3, the DNA is TGCAGCGTTGAAGGACCGGGCGAGCAGTACTTC. Residues: CSVEGPGEQYF. The chain combines TRBV29-1 with TRBJ2-7; D is unresolved. The CDR3 runs to 11 residues. Germline V lookup: CDR1 SQVTM, CDR2 ANQGSEA. Trimming took off 1 base at V and 6 bases at J, with 7 bases between the two ends.